This note documents a single T cell receptor (beta chain) sequence. These data originate in a study of T cells in Graves' hyperthyroidism and ophthalmopathy. At the level of the study: Peripheral blood was acquired at first diagnosis, ahead of any therapy whatsoever.

Diagnoses used clinical symptoms, serum thyroxine and TRAb, thyroid ultrasound and orbital computed tomography. Approximately 10 ml of fresh peripheral blood supplied the PBMCs. The germline gives CDR1 SGHNT, CDR2 YENEEA. The CDR3 is 16 amino acids. The V and J ends lost 7 bases and 5 bases, in that order; junction bases with no gene match: 9. TCR beta CDR3 regions were amplified from RNA transcripts. An initial round of RT-PCR targeting the TCR CDR3 relied on the HTBI primer set. TCRdb re-derived calls from the multiplex PCR reads in MiXCR, one entry per CDR3 protein. This sample has around 340,000 distinct CDR3 sequences, with around 16% found just once.

This clonotype was sampled from a man aged 25 to 40 with Graves' hyperthyroidism. Sequencing was done on a sample of blood. This chain uses TRBV11-3 with TRBJ2-5, with TRBD2 matching over 14 bases. In nucleotides, the CDR3 is TGTGCCAGCACCGCGACTAGCGGGAGGGCCACTGAGACCCAGTACTTC. Translation: CASTATSGRATETQYF.